There are many counts of the clone carrying this T cell receptor (beta chain). What it binds is unknown. These data come from a study of early T cells in non-severe SARS-CoV-2 infection. Study observations and caveats: Reliance on VDJdb matching favored anti-spike CD8 responses; private and CD4 specificities were missed.

The protocol attached unique molecular identifiers to individual cDNA molecules. MiXCR, run by TCRdb on the 5' RACE reads, gives a single entry per CDR3 protein. The sample holds about 80,000 distinct CDR3 sequences, about 5% seen once. This clonotype was sampled from an adult who was a healthcare worker with PCR-confirmed SARS-CoV-2 infection or an uninfected control (not recorded which). Sequenced material: whole blood, taken at baseline.

The CDR3 region is CASSLGGGAPHNEQFF. The DNA of the CDR3 is TGTGCCAGCAGCTTGGGGGGTGGAGCGCCACACAATGAGCAGTTCTTC. The V and J genes are TRBV7-9 and TRBJ2-1, with D maybe TRBD2 (6 bases). V was trimmed by 3 bases and J by 5 bases, leaving 17 bases between them. Germline values: CDR1 SEHNR, CDR2 FQNEAQ (reference sequence). The CDR3 contains 16 residues. The whole variable domain, remainder taken from reference TRBV7-9 and TRBJ2-1, is DTGVSQNPRHKITKRGQNVTFRCDPISEHNRLYWYRQTLGQGPEFLTYFQNEAQLEKSRLLSDRFSAERPKGSFSTLEIQRTEQGDSAMYLCASSLGGGAPHNEQFFGPGTRLTVL.